A selection of T cell receptor beta chains follows, all from one sample in a study of shared T cell receptors in the human thymus. Repertoires were generated with immunoSEQ multiplex PCR, while TCRdb's copy carries only in-frame clones and drops some. This sample has 500,000 to 850,000 clones, with around 87% found just once. This sample also belongs to another study, concerning human thymus T cells.

Sequencing used thymocytes. The receptors here all came from a boy in the first two years of life with a congenital heart defect. Each CDR3 is given with its conserved first and last residue. A D gene is named only where the DNA matches it firmly. Only part of the rows carry a size: once, few, many, or a class if the clone is expanded.

TRBJ2-7,NA,NA,TRBV4-3,TGCGCCAGCAGCCAGAGACACGTAGTGGATGTCGAGCAGTACTTC,CASSQRHVVDVEQYF
TRBJ2-1,NA,NA,TRBV9,TGTGCCAGCAGCACCCGACTAGCCCAGAGGGGGGGGGACAATGAGCAGTTCTTC,CASSTRLAQRGGDNEQFF
TRBJ1-4,NA,NA,TRBV6-1,TGTGCCAGCAGAGGGGTTGAAAAACTGTTTTTT,CASRGVEKLFF
TRBJ2-2,NA,NA,TRBV4-1,TGCGCCAGCAGCCCCCACGGGAAGTCCCTCCTTAACACCGGGGAGCTGTTTTTT,CASSPHGKSLLNTGELFF
TRBJ2-7,NA,TRBD2,TRBV27,TGTGCCAGCAGTCCCCTTCCCCCGGGGGGGCCGTACGAGCAGTACTTC,CASSPLPPGGPYEQYF
TRBJ1-4,NA,NA,TRBV2,TGTGCCAGCAGTGAAGGTACAGGGTGGGGTGAAAAACTGTTTTTT,CASSEGTGWGEKLFF
TRBJ2-3,NA,TRBD2,TRBV6-7,TGTGCCAGCAGTTACTCGAAGCAGCGGGGGATCACAGATACGCAGTATTTT,CASSYSKQRGITDTQYF
TRBJ2-5,NA,TRBD1,TRBV5-6,TGTGCCAGCAGCCTGACCGGGACAGGGGGAGAGACCCAGTACTTC,CASSLTGTGGETQYF
TRBJ1-1,NA,NA,TRBV30,TGTGCCTGGAGTGTACGCCTCGGTGAAGCTTTCTTT,CAWSVRLGEAFF
TRBJ1-5,NA,NA,TRBV4-3,TGCGCCAGCAGCCAAGGGTCCGGGTGGAATCAGCCCCAGCATTTT,CASSQGSGWNQPQHF
TRBJ1-5,NA,NA,TRBV6-1,TGTGCCAGCAGACACAGGGATGGGGCAGGTCAGCCCCAGCATTTT,CASRHRDGAGQPQHF
TRBJ1-3,NA,NA,TRBV7-2,TGTGCCAGCAGCTTAGAGGGGGAAGAAACCATATATTTT,CASSLEGEETIYF
TRBJ1-2,NA,NA,TRBV28,TGTGCCAGCAGTTTTATCAGAATCAACCCGCAGGGCTACACCTTC,CASSFIRINPQGYTF
TRBJ2-7,NA,TRBD2,TRBV6-1,TGTGCCAGCAGTGAATGGGGAGCGGGGGCCCACGAGCAGTACTTC,CASSEWGAGAHEQYF
TRBJ2-1,NA,TRBD2,TRBV18,TGTGCCAGCTCAACTGCTAGCGGGAGCCACAATGAGCAGTTCTTC,CASSTASGSHNEQFF
TRBJ1-4,NA,TRBD1,TRBV6-6,TGTGCCAGCAGTATTGGACAGGCAACTAATGAAAAACTGTTTTTT,CASSIGQATNEKLFF
TRBJ2-1,NA,NA,TRBV4-3,TGCGCCAGCAGCCAAGGCGTACACGGGAGTAGCGATGAGCAGTTCTTC,CASSQGVHGSSDEQFF
TRBJ1-5,few,TRBD1,TRBV6-5,TGTGCCAGCAGTAAGGGACAGGGAAATCAGCCCCAGCATTTT,CASSKGQGNQPQHF
TRBJ1-2,NA,TRBD1,TRBV7-8,TGTGCCAGCGGGGGGACAGCTTATGGCTACACCTTC,CASGGTAYGYTF
TRBJ2-1,NA,NA,TRBV6-5,TGTGCCAGCAGTTACTCGACTCTCCTTAGTGAGCAGTTCTTC,CASSYSTLLSEQFF
TRBJ2-1,NA,NA,TRBV6-4,TGTGCCAGCAGTGATACACGGGACAATGAGCAGTTCTTC,CASSDTRDNEQFF
TRBJ1-2,NA,NA,TRBV28,TGTGCCAGCAGTACTCGAGCATATGGCTACACCTTC,CASSTRAYGYTF
TRBJ2-1,NA,NA,TRBV29-1,TGCAGCGTTGGTGAGGAGTGGACCTACAATGAGCAGTTCTTC,CSVGEEWTYNEQFF
TRBJ1-4,NA,TRBD1,TRBV2,TGTGCCAGCAGTGAGGGACAGGGGGCGCCTCGGGTTAATGAAAAACTGTTTTTT,CASSEGQGAPRVNEKLFF
TRBJ1-5,NA,NA,TRBV27,TGTGCCAGCAGTTTAACCCAGGGTAGGCCCCAGCATTTT,CASSLTQGRPQHF
TRBJ2-4,once,TRBD1,TRBV19,TGTGCCAGTAGTAACGGACAGGGGGTTACCAAAAACATTCAGTACTTC,CASSNGQGVTKNIQYF
TRBJ2-6,NA,NA,TRBV7-2,TGTGCCAGCAGCCCCGCTGGGGCCAACGTCCTGACTTTC,CASSPAGANVLTF
TRBJ1-3,NA,NA,TRBV19,TGTGCCAGTAGTACCACAGGAATACGAAACACCATATATTTT,CASSTTGIRNTIYF
TRBJ1-4,NA,TRBD1,TRBV28,TGTGCCAGCAGACCCGAGACAGGGCTAAATGAAAAACTGTTTTTT,CASRPETGLNEKLFF
TRBJ2-7,NA,NA,TRBV11-1,TGTGCCAGCAGCTTCCTACGGGGGGCAAACTACGAGCAGTACTTC,CASSFLRGANYEQYF
TRBJ2-2,NA,TRBD1,TRBV27,TGTGCCAGCGGGGGTTCCGGGACAGGGGGACTCCAAAACACCGGGGAGCTGTTTTTT,CASGGSGTGGLQNTGELFF
TRBJ2-7,NA,NA,TRBV19,TGTGCCAGTAGTATAGTTCAGGCAGGGGTTCCCTCCTACGAGCAGTACTTC,CASSIVQAGVPSYEQYF
TRBJ1-4,few,NA,TRBV5-1,TGCGCCAGCAGCAAGTTACAGGCCACTAATGAAAAACTGTTTTTT,CASSKLQATNEKLFF
TRBJ2-5,NA,NA,TRBV11-2,TGTGCCAGCAGCTCCACGGGACTCAGGGAGACCCAGTACTTC,CASSSTGLRETQYF
TRBJ1-2,NA,TRBD1,TRBV5-6,TGTGCCAGCAGCTCTATGGGCAGGGGGCTACGTTATGGCTACACCTTC,CASSSMGRGLRYGYTF
TRBJ2-3,NA,NA,TRBV4-1,TGCGCCAGCAGCAGGGTTAGCGGATACTTCACAGATACGCAGTATTTT,CASSRVSGYFTDTQYF
TRBJ2-3,NA,NA,TRBV28,TGTGCCAGCAGTTTATTTCATAGCACAGATACGCAGTATTTT,CASSLFHSTDTQYF
TRBJ1-6,few,NA,TRBV14,TGTGCCAGCAGCCAATTGGATGGGGCTGGGTCACCCCTCCACTTT,CASSQLDGAGSPLHF
TRBJ2-3,NA,TRBD1,TRBV6-1,TGTGCCAGCAGTCCGGACAGGGGAGCAGATACGCAGTATTTT,CASSPDRGADTQYF
TRBJ2-7,NA,TRBD1,TRBV30,TGTGCCTGGGGAAGGACAGGGGTGGACGAGCAGTACTTC,CAWGRTGVDEQYF
TRBJ2-3,NA,NA,TRBV15,TGTGCCACCAGCAGAGACCTTTGGGGCACTACCACAGATACGCAGTATTTT,CATSRDLWGTTTDTQYF
TRBJ1-6,NA,TRBD1,TRBV27,TGTGCCAGCAGTTTAGTTTCAGGGGGCGTGTTTAATTCACCCCTCCACTTT,CASSLVSGGVFNSPLHF